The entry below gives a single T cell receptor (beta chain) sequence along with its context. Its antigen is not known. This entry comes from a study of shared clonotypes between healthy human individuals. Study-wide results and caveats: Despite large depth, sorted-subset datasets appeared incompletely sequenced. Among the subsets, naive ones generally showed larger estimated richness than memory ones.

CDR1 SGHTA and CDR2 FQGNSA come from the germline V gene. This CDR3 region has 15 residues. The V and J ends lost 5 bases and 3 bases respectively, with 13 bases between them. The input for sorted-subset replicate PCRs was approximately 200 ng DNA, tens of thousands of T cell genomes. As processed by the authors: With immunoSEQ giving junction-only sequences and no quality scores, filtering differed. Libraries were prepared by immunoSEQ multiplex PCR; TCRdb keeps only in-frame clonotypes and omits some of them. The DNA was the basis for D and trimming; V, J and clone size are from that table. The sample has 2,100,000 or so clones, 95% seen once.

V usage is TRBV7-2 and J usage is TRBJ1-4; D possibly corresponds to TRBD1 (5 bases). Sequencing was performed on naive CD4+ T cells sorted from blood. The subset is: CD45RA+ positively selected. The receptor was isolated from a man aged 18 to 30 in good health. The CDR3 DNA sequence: TGTGCCAGCAGCATCCGGGGGAGGGCTAATGAAAAACTGTTTTTT. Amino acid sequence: CASSIRGRANEKLFF. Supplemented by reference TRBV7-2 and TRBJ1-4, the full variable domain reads GAGVSQSPSNKVTEKGKDVELRCDPISGHTALYWYRQSLGQGLEFLIYFQGNSAPDKSGLPSDRFSAERTGGSVSTLTIQRTQQEDSAVYLCASSIRGRANEKLFFGSGTQLSVL.